Reported below is one T cell receptor beta chain. This receptor's antigen is unknown. One base away there is no much larger clone; base qualities are not given. The germline ends are 15 bases apart after V is trimmed by 1 base and J by 5 bases. The CDR3, from cysteine to phenylalanine, totals 16 residues. Just the 48-base CDR3 DNA is kept, in frame starting at base 1. The germline V gene gives CDR1 as SGHVS and CDR2 as FQNEAQ. Per the publication, the treatment or condition label means: approximately 18 received Ad26.COV2.S at low or high dose, single or two shots; about five received placebo; per-sample allocation not given. For vaccine and placebo recipients, repertoires were sequenced using samples collected on day 63 after the first injection. Cohort 1b enrolled about two dozen adults aged 18-55 years at a single site in Boston, USA, between 29 July and 7 August 2020. Ad26.COV2.S was a replication-incompetent adenovirus type 26 vector that expressed a prefusion-stabilized SARS-CoV-2 spike protein derived from the original Wuhan strain.

The data derive from a study of Ad26.COV2.S vaccination and SARS-CoV-2 variants (dated by TCRdb to the early 2020s). Notes on the research overall: Donors in the vaccine arm were drawn from COV1001, a phase I-IIa trial of Ad26.COV2.S in healthy adults that was multicentre, randomized, double-blind and placebo-controlled. Participants in the trial were split at random into five groups of five each, receiving low-dose or high-dose Ad26.COV2.S once or twice, or else placebo on both occasions. Investigators did not know the trial group allocation while performing experiments and assessing outcomes. The TCR-sequenced set comprised approximately 32 samples: around 20 Ad26.COV2.S vaccine recipients, 5 placebo recipients and 8 SARS-CoV-2 convalescent individuals. Ad26.COV2.S was given intramuscularly at 5x10^10 or 1x10^11 viral particles, as a single shot or as two shots 56 days apart. Sequencing of the TCRbeta repertoire served to evaluate the specificity and breadth of SARS-CoV-2-reactive T cell receptors following Ad26.COV2.S vaccination.

Study-wide conclusions, independent of this receptor: Ad26.COV2.S recipients had higher spike-specific TCR breadth than placebo recipients (P = 0.0014). Non-spike TCR breadth was comparable between vaccine and placebo recipients, consistent with the vaccine containing only spike. According to the authors, total T cell responses may have been underestimated by the TCR breadth and depth analyses. The study lacked the statistical power to compare responses across vaccine doses or regimens. After vaccination, spike-specific CD8+ and CD4+ T cell responses were reported to show substantial breadth.

The immunoSEQ Assay was the method used to sequence TCRbeta CDR3 regions. After extraction, genomic DNA underwent amplification by bias-controlled multiplex PCR, followed by high-throughput sequencing. The original methods were these. To quantify the absolute abundance of each unique TCRbeta CDR3 region, sequences were collapsed and filtered. T cell fraction was estimated by normalization of TCRbeta template counts to usable DNA, with usable DNA being measured through amplification of reference genes present in all nucleated cells. Repertoire TCRs were annotated as SARS-CoV-2-specific by exact matching of V gene, CDR3 amino acid sequence and J gene to a known reactive TCR set. MIRA supplied the reference SARS-CoV-2 TCR set, which was filtered for enrichment in COVID-19-positive ImmuneCODE repertoires so that public or cross-reactive TCRs were removed. Based on the MIRA antigens, annotated TCRs were further analysed at the level of specific ORF or position within ORF. Breadth was defined as the number of annotated unique rearrangements divided by the total number of unique productive rearrangements, and depth was defined as the summed frequency of the annotated unique rearrangements. Two-sided Wilcoxon rank-sum tests were used to compare TCR breadth between groups. Sourced from immuneACCESS, this table was stored by TCRdb with only in-frame sequences that have V and J called. A share of the clones is absent; for the studies checked, an unresolved V gene accounts for under half, and the remainder has no known explanation. D and trimming were read from the DNA, whereas the V and J calls and clone size are those reported in that table. In this sample the table shows more than 350,000 clones, about nine tenths of which occur a single time. The top ten clonotypes cover 12% of the sample.

This receptor chain uses TRBV7-8 and TRBJ2-1; the D gene identity is not certain. The sequenced sample was peripheral blood, obtained in a trial of Ad26.COV2.S vaccine versus placebo. The clonotype originates from a person aged 18-60 years who received the Ad26.COV2.S COVID-19 vaccine or a placebo. The CDR3 loop reads CASSLVYRSLNNEQFF. The nucleotide sequence reads as follows: TGTGCCAGCAGCTTAGTATACAGATCCTTAAACAATGAGCAGTTCTTC. When the CDR3 is completed using the reference TRBV7-8 and TRBJ2-1 genes on either side, the full variable domain is GAGVSQSPRYKVAKRGQDVALRCDPISGHVSLFWYQQALGQGPEFLTYFQNEAQLDKSGLPSDRFFAERPEGSVSTLKIQRTQQEDSAVYLCASSLVYRSLNNEQFFGPGTRLTVL.